This T cell receptor (beta chain) was sequenced during a study of cytomegalovirus exposure and HLA in healthy donors. The PCR ran on 60 Vbeta and 13 Jbeta primers. Measured with immunoSEQ multiplex PCR; TCRdb has only the in-frame clones, and not every one. The sample yields about 130,000 clones, approximately 77% seen once. This CDR3 contains 13 residues. V dropped 2 bases and J dropped 0 bases, with 5 bases sitting between them. Germline CDR1 MNHEY, CDR2 SVGAGI. Regarding the study as a whole: Later on, an analysis found that several of the most significant clusters appeared to be linked to common viral pathogens, which included parvovirus B19. When a later analysis compared HLA-associated TCR beta chains with equally common others, the HLA-associated chains turned out to be more clonally expanded and to have lower generation probabilities.

On this clone: Its specificity is unknown.

Each donor was healthy, and each was a bone marrow donor. This receptor was obtained from a man in his thirties or forties in good health and CMV-seronegative. The chain recombines TRBV6-5 with TRBJ2-7; D not resolved. Sequencing was carried out using PBMCs. CDR3 bases: TGTGCCAGCAGTTACGCCAGCTCCTACGAGCAGTACTTC. It codes for CASSYASSYEQYF.